One and the same sample provided the 24 T cell receptor beta chains below, sequenced in a study of shared clonotypes between healthy human individuals. Method: immunoSEQ multiplex PCR; TCRdb's copy keeps in-frame clones and lacks some. The repertoire holds roughly 650,000 clones, with around 97% as singletons. Sample: naive CD4+ T cells sorted from blood. Subset reported: CD45RA+ positively selected. These receptors originate from a woman in her thirties in good health.

The chain employs TRBV27 and TRBJ1-1; D is unclear. The CDR3 runs 11 residues. V was shortened by 6 bases and J by 8 bases, with 10 bases between the two germline ends. CDR1 MNHEY and CDR2 SMNVEV come from the germline V gene (reference sequence). The CDR3 region is CASSREGEAFF. CDR3 nucleotides: TGTGCCAGCAGCCGGGAGGGCGAAGCTTTCTTT.

This clone showed up just once. The chain is built from TRBV4-2 and TRBJ1-5; maybe TRBD1 (5 bases). The CDR3 runs 17 residues. The V gene's germline CDR1 is LGHNA and CDR2 YNFKEQ. The V end lost 0 bases, the J end lost 1 base, and 13 bases lay between the germline ends. The CDR3 loop is CASSQDRTGPSNQPQHF. Here the CDR3 DNA reads TGTGCCAGCAGCCAAGATAGAACAGGCCCGAGCAATCAGCCCCAGCATTTT.

This chain joins TRBV28 and TRBJ1-2; TRBD1 aligns across 7 bases. Germline loops: CDR1 MDHEN, CDR2 SYDVKM. V was pared by 6 bases and J by 4 bases, with 5 bases of the junction left unmatched. This CDR3 comprises 13 residues. CDR3: CASRERDSYGYTF. CDR3 nucleotides: TGTGCCAGCAGGGAAAGGGACAGCTATGGCTACACCTTC.

This chain connects TRBV6-1 to TRBJ2-1, with TRBD2 matching 8 bases. This CDR3 is 13 amino acids long. V gave up 1 base and J gave up 13 bases; unmatched junction bases: 6. From germline, CDR1 is MNHNS and CDR2 SASEGT. Written as DNA, the CDR3 is TGTGCCAGCAGTGAAGAGGAGGGACTAGGCCAGTTCTTC. It yields the protein CASSEEEGLGQFF.

The genes are TRBV19 and TRBJ1-5; 7 positions agree with TRBD1. CDR1 and CDR2 (germline): LNHDA, SQIVND (reference sequence). There are 14 residues in the CDR3. The V gene end was trimmed by 6 bases and the J gene end by 3 bases; junction bases not matched to a gene: 5. CDR3 sequence: CASSLTGLNQPQHF. CDR3 coding DNA: TGTGCCAGTAGCCTGACAGGGCTCAATCAGCCCCAGCATTTT.

The CDR3 bases are TGTGCCAGCAGCTCCGGGACAGGCGGGTACGAGCAGTACTTC. It is translated as CASSSGTGGYEQYF. The chain has TRBV5-6 and TRBJ2-7; TRBD1 aligns across 8 bases. Germline V lookup: CDR1 SGHDT, CDR2 YYEEEE. Trimming took 3 bases from V and 4 from J; bases not matched to a gene: 6. This CDR3 has 14 residues. The whole variable domain, remainder taken from reference TRBV5-6 and TRBJ2-7, is DAGVTQSPTHLIKTRGQQVTLRCSPKSGHDTVSWYQQALGQGPQFIFQYYEEEERQRGNFPDRFSGHQFPNYSSELNVNALLLGDSALYLCASSSGTGGYEQYFGPGTRLTVT.

DNA of the CDR3: TGTGCCACCGGGGCGGGAGTGGCGCAGTACTTC. Translated: CATGAGVAQYF. The gene calls are TRBV6-5 and TRBJ2-7; 7 bases align to TRBD2. Germline CDR1 is MNHEY and CDR2 is SVGAGI. The CDR3 runs to 11 residues. Trimming cost V 10 bases and J 9 bases; bases outside gene matches: 9.

The V and J genes are TRBV19 and TRBJ1-4; the D is unclear. The CDR3 loop spans 15 amino acids. Looked up from germline, CDR1 is LNHDA and CDR2 is SQIVND (reference sequence). Trimming took off 5 bases at V and 6 bases at J, with 16 bases between the two ends. CDR3 sequence reads: CASSANEVLDEKLFF. CDR3 in DNA: TGTGCCAGTAGTGCTAATGAGGTCCTAGATGAAAAACTGTTTTTT.

This clone was seen a single time. The chain is built from TRBV5-5 and TRBJ2-3, with TRBD2 identical over 11 bases. CDR3 length: 17 residues. In germline, CDR1 is SGHKS, CDR2 YYEKEE (reference sequence). Unmatched junction bases numbered 6, after V lost 0 bases and J lost 3 bases. CDR3 in amino acids: CASSLGLIAGGTDTQYF. CDR3 bases: TGTGCCAGCAGCTTGGGTCTTATAGCGGGAGGGACAGATACGCAGTATTTT.

A single count supports this clone. The V gene is TRBV7-9, the J gene TRBJ2-3, with TRBD2 matching over 16 bases. This CDR3 region has 19 residues. V shed 6 bases and J 0 bases; nucleotides not matched to a gene: 9. The germline gives CDR1 SEHNR, CDR2 FQNEAQ (reference sequence). In nucleotides, the CDR3 is TGTGCCAGCAGTTGGGGACTAGCGGGAGGGCCTTCTAGCACAGATACGCAGTATTTT. Translated, it gives CASSWGLAGGPSSTDTQYF.

For the CDR3, the DNA is TGTGCCAGCAGTCTAGGGGGGCAGGGGAAGGACACTGAAGCTTTCTTT. Its translation: CASSLGGQGKDTEAFF. V usage is TRBV28 and J usage is TRBJ1-1, with a possible D match to TRBD1 (6 bases). Trimming shortened V by 5 bases and J by 3 bases, and 19 bases separated the two germline ends. This CDR3 spans 16 amino acids. Germline CDR1 MDHEN, CDR2 SYDVKM. The whole variable domain, remainder taken from reference TRBV28 and TRBJ1-1, is DVKVTQSSRYLVKRTGEKVFLECVQDMDHENMFWYRQDPGLGLRLIYFSYDVKMKEKGDIPEGYSVSREKKERFSLILESASTNQTSMYLCASSLGGQGKDTEAFFGQGTRLTVV.

The V call is TRBV5-1, the J call TRBJ1-5, with D hard to call. Germline assignment: CDR1 SGHRS and CDR2 YFSETQ. The CDR3 sequence is 15 residues long. V was shortened by 0 bases and J by 3 bases, with 10 bases between the two germline ends. The CDR3 DNA reads TGCGCCAGCAGCTTGGGCGGCGAAGCCAATCAGCCCCAGCATTTT. Amino acid sequence: CASSLGGEANQPQHF.

The gene calls are TRBV11-2 and TRBJ2-1; TRBD2 matches at 7 bases. After removal of 4 bases from V and 4 bases from J, the junction contained 16 bases not matched to a gene. Germline lookup yields CDR1 SGHAT and CDR2 FQNNGV. This CDR3 comprises 18 residues. The CDR3 sequence: CASSWGGRTRLPYNEQFF. The CDR3, as DNA: TGTGCCAGCAGCTGGGGGGGTAGGACTCGCCTACCTTACAATGAGCAGTTCTTC.

The chain combines TRBV5-1 with TRBJ2-5, with 10 nucleotides matching TRBD1. Germline loops: CDR1 SGHRS, CDR2 YFSETQ. Trimming removed 4 bases from V and 4 bases from J; junction bases left unmatched: 7. The CDR3 totals 15 residues. Here the CDR3 DNA reads TGCGCCAGCAGCCAAGGGACAGGGGAGGGAGAGACCCAGTACTTC. It codes for CASSQGTGEGETQYF. Based on the CDR3 plus reference TRBV5-1 and TRBJ2-5, the full variable domain is KAGVTQTPRYLIKTRGQQVTLSCSPISGHRSVSWYQQTPGQGLQFLFEYFSETQRNKGNFPGRFSGRQFSNSRSEMNVSTLELGDSALYLCASSQGTGEGETQYFGPGTRLLVL.

J is TRBJ2-7 and V is TRBV6-5; TRBD1 agrees at 9 bases. CDR1 and CDR2 from the germline V gene are MNHEY and SVGAGI. V dropped 6 bases and J dropped 4; count of bases not matched to a gene: 10. The CDR3 covers 15 residues. The CDR3 DNA follows: TGTGCCAGCAGCCTGGCCGGGACAGGGATGTACGAGCAGTACTTC. It specifies CASSLAGTGMYEQYF.

The rearrangement joins TRBV2 to TRBJ2-1; D might be TRBD1 (6 bases). CDR3 size: 13 residues. CDR1 SNHLY and CDR2 FYNNEI come from the germline V gene. V was cut by 8 bases and J by 7 bases, with 15 bases left in between. The CDR3 sequence: CASVRGDRNEQFF. CDR3 sequence (DNA): TGTGCCAGCGTCCGAGGAGACAGGAATGAGCAGTTCTTC. The full variable domain, its missing parts supplied by reference TRBV2 and TRBJ2-1, is EPEVTQTPSHQVTQMGQEVILRCVPISNHLYFYWYRQILGQKVEFLVSFYNNEISEKSEIFDDQFSVERPDGSNFTLKIRSTKLEDSAMYFCASVRGDRNEQFFGPGTRLTVL.

J is TRBJ2-3 and V is TRBV4-1, with TRBD2 matching over 9 bases. Per germline, CDR1 MGHRA and CDR2 YSYEKL. The CDR3 length is 16 residues. The V and J ends lost 4 bases and 3 bases, in that order; junction bases with no gene match: 8. As DNA, the CDR3 is TGCGCCAGCAGCCCCCGCGGCGGGAGGGCGACAGATACGCAGTATTTT. Translating it yields CASSPRGGRATDTQYF.

CDR3 protein: CASSLGQGAGNTIYF. In DNA, the CDR3 is TGCGCCAGCAGTCTTGGACAGGGGGCTGGAAACACCATATATTTT. The chain uses TRBV10-2 and TRBJ1-3; 10 bases are shared with TRBD1. This CDR3 has 15 amino acids. Germline V CDR1 and CDR2: WSHSY, SAAADI. V shed 5 bases, J shed 2 bases, and the junction held 3 bases outside the gene matches.

The chain has TRBV9 and TRBJ2-1; 11 nucleotides agree with TRBD2. V lost 3 bases, J lost 10 bases, and 9 bases stayed unmatched. Germline assignment: CDR1 SGDLS and CDR2 YYNGEE. This CDR3 is built from 15 residues. The CDR3 DNA reads as TGTGCCAGCAGCGGGGGCGTGAGGACTAGCGGGGAGCAGTTCTTC. Translated: CASSGGVRTSGEQFF.

The genes are TRBV5-1 and TRBJ2-3; D gene ambiguous. Trimming removed 2 bases from V and 1 base from J, with 11 bases in between. The V gene's germline CDR1 is SGHRS and CDR2 YFSETQ. The CDR3 is made up of 15 amino acids. The chain's CDR3 is CASSLQPEGTDTQYF. For the CDR3, the DNA is TGCGCCAGCAGCTTACAGCCTGAGGGCACAGATACGCAGTATTTT.

The chain recombines TRBV18 with TRBJ2-1; D is undetermined. The CDR3 length is 11 residues. Looked up from germline, CDR1 is KGHSH and CDR2 is LQKENI. Trimming stripped 6 bases from V and 9 bases from J, with 9 bases between. The CDR3 is CASSRVGEQFF. As DNA, the CDR3 is TGTGCCAGCTCCCGGGTGGGTGAGCAGTTCTTC.

A remark on this clone: Other nucleotide sequences in the sample specify the same CDR3. This chain connects TRBV5-1 to TRBJ1-1, with D tentatively TRBD1 (5 bases). The V end lost 5 bases, the J end lost 1 base, and 9 bases lay between the germline ends. Germline-derived CDR1 and CDR2 are SGHRS and YFSETQ. This CDR3 region has 13 residues. The CDR3 DNA follows: TGCGCCAGCAGGTCCGGACAGAACACTGAAGCTTTCTTT. Protein: CASRSGQNTEAFF.

The chain combines TRBV11-3 with TRBJ2-2, with 10 bases lining up with TRBD1. With V trimmed by 0 bases and J by 7 bases, 5 bases remained unmatched. This CDR3 has 16 residues. CDR1 is SGHNT and CDR2 is YENEEA in the germline V gene. The CDR3 protein is CASSLEGQGVVGELFF. As DNA, the CDR3 is TGTGCCAGCAGCTTAGAAGGACAGGGGGTGGTCGGGGAGCTGTTTTTT.

CDR3 sequence: CASTGTGGPYEQYF. The CDR3 DNA reads TGCGCCAGCACGGGGACAGGTGGGCCCTACGAGCAGTACTTC. The chain recombines TRBV5-1 with TRBJ2-7; 8 bases align to TRBD1. The CDR3 runs to 14 residues. V lost 6 bases to trimming and J lost 2 bases; unmatched junction nucleotides: 7. CDR1 and CDR2 from the germline V gene are SGHRS and YFSETQ.